This TCR beta chain comes out of a study of T cell clonotyping in hematopoietic cell transplantation. Trimming took off 3 bases at V and 7 bases at J, with 13 bases between the two ends. The CDR3 length is 13 residues. CDR1 and CDR2 (germline): GTSNPN, SVGIG (reference sequence). Study results and limitations: Pathologically expanded recipient clonotypes increased progressively from day 30 to day 180 as diversity fell.

The repertoire was sequenced with immunoSEQ multiplex PCR; TCRdb's copy has only in-frame clones and lacks some. The top ten clones hold approximately 7.7% of a sample with several thousand clones, around 86% of them seen once. Turning to this clone: Its antigen remains unidentified.

V usage is TRBV30 and J usage is TRBJ1-5, with a tentative D call TRBD1 (6 bases). The sequences come from peripheral blood mononuclear cells, collected 100 days after allogeneic stem cell transplant. The TCR sequence derives from a male patient in his thirties or forties who had an allogeneic stem cell transplant from an unrelated donor, so the T cells may come from the graft donor. Some clones in this sample may be carry-over from other donors' samples. The CDR3: CAWRAGDYQPQHF. Here the CDR3 DNA reads TGTGCCTGGAGAGCAGGGGATTACCAGCCCCAGCATTTT.